This T cell receptor (beta chain) was identified in a study of vaccination effects on CD4 cells after COVID-19. Prior to sequencing, the ViraFEST assay stimulated PBMC with viral peptide pools, which expanded the antigen-specific CD4+ T cells. After more than 9 days in culture, the CD4+ T cells were isolated. No vaccinee had earlier SARS-CoV-2 infection, and nucleocapsid antibodies were negative. The protocol was immunoSEQ multiplex PCR, while the TCRdb copy is restricted to in-frame clones and leaves out a portion. The sample shows roughly 30,000 clones, roughly 73% of them seen only once. Points on this clone: As yet, its antigen is unknown.

Sequencing was performed on CD4+ T cells from PBMCs cultured with HCoV-OC43 spike peptides, taken before COVID-19 vaccination. Subset of the sample: HCoV-OC43 spike overlapping peptide pool stimulation. The receptor comes from a human donor who received a COVID-19 vaccine.

The DNA for the CDR3 is TGTGCTAGTGGGTCTAGAACCTGGGGAGGGTCGGCTTTCTTT. As protein: CASGSRTWGGSAFF. The chain combines TRBV12-5 with TRBJ1-1; the D is unclear. This CDR3 is built from 14 residues. Trimming shortened V by 6 bases and J by 11 bases, and 22 bases separated the two germline ends. CDR1 LGHNT and CDR2 FRNRAP come from the germline V gene.